This TCR beta chain was sequenced for a study of CXCR3-negative and CXCR3-positive naive CD8 T cells. General study results and limits: Naive CXCR3-negative cells resembled naive CXCR3-positive cells in TRBV-TRBJ usage; memory cells differed. CXCR3-expressing naive cells carried TRB CDR3s more hydrophobic than those of CXCR3-negative naive cells.

Looked up from germline, CDR1 is SGHRS and CDR2 is YFSETQ. The CDR3 totals 13 residues. In preparing the TRB cDNA libraries, 5' RACE with UMI labels was used. From its re-call of the 5' RACE reads, TCRdb lists each CDR3 protein once, without DNA. Its table lists some 140,000 distinct CDR3 sequences. With regard to this clonotype: What it binds is unknown.

Naive CD8+ T lymphocytes were specified as CD45RO-CCR7+CD27+CD95-. The rearrangement links TRBV5-1 to TRBJ2-1. The material sequenced was naive CXCR3+ CD8+ T cells from blood. The subset denotes: CD45RO-CCR7+CD27+CD95- naive CD8+ T cells expressing CXCR3 (TNR3+). The TCR was taken from a human donor in good health. Some clones in this sample may be carry-over from other donors' samples. CDR3 sequence reads: CASSLRTINEQFF.